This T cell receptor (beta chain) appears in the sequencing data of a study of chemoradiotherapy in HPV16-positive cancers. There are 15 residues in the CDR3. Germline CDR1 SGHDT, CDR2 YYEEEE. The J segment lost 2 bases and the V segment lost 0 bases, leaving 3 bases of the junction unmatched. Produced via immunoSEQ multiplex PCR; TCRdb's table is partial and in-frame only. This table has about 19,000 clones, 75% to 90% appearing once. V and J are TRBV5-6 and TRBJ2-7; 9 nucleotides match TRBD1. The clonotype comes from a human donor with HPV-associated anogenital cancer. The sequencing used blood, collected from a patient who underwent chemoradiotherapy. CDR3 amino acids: CASSLVRTGAYEQYF. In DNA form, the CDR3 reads TGTGCCAGCAGCTTGGTGCGGACAGGGGCCTACGAGCAGTACTTC.